The 31 T cell receptor beta chains below all came from one sample that was sequenced in a study of Graves' ophthalmopathy and Graves' hyperthyroidism (dated by TCRdb to 2016 to 2019). The instrument was an Illumina HiSeq 2000. For repertoire sequencing, TCR beta CDR3 regions were amplified from RNA transcripts. The first round of RT-PCR was done with HTBI primers and the Qiagen OneStep RT-PCR kit, and was followed by a second round of multiplex PCR, then size selection and purification. TCRdb took the public reads, trimmed them with fastp at Q25, ran MiXCR for clone calling and kept in-frame beta chains. CDR3 protein sequences are deduplicated, and each keeps its most common genes and DNA. The sample profile shows approximately 210,000 distinct CDR3 sequences; around a fifth of them were found once. Of the sample, approximately 39% is held by the ten largest clones. Sequencing was performed on peripheral blood. The receptors derive from a woman in her forties or fifties with Graves' ophthalmopathy. Donor details come from another sample of the same person, matched by shared clones.

The gene calls are TRBV28 and TRBJ1-1; a possible D gene is TRBD1 (5 bases). The CDR3 contains 15 residues. The germline V and J ends were trimmed by 3 bases and 9 bases, with 20 bases remaining between them. The germline V gene encodes CDR1 MDHEN and CDR2 SYDVKM. This CDR3 is CASSFTGRGEKKAFF. The CDR3 nucleotides are TGTGCCAGCAGTTTCACTGGGAGGGGCGAAAAGAAAGCTTTCTTT.

Ten or more counts support this clonotype. The chain recombines TRBV6-4 with TRBJ1-2; 12 bases map to TRBD1. V shed 6 bases, J shed 7 bases, and the junction held 6 bases outside the gene matches. CDR1 and CDR2 from the germline V gene are MRHNA and SNTAGT. The CDR3 length is 14 residues. CDR3 amino acids: CASSWDRGLGGYTF. In DNA form, the CDR3 reads TGTGCCAGCAGCTGGGACAGGGGGCTCGGTGGCTACACCTTC.

This clonotype was detected many times. V and J are TRBV12-3 or TRBV12-4 and TRBJ2-7, with a possible D match to TRBD1 (5 bases). There are 13 residues in the CDR3. The V end lost 8 bases, the J end lost 3 bases, and 14 bases lay between the germline ends. CDR3 sequence reads: CASGSRQHYEQYF. For the CDR3, the DNA is TGTGCCAGCGGGTCGAGACAGCACTACGAGCAGTACTTC.

In its sample, this clonotype was seen many times. This sequence joins TRBV12-3 or TRBV12-4 and TRBJ1-5; D not resolved. The CDR3 totals 15 residues. The V end was cut by 2 bases, the J end by 4 bases, with 12 bases between. DNA for the CDR3: TGTGCCAGCAGTTTAACAAAGGCGTGGAATCAGCCCCAGCATTTT. This gives the protein CASSLTKAWNQPQHF.

This clonotype was detected ten times or more. A junction boundary mismatches the germline segment, possibly from a read error. The V call is TRBV29-1, the J call TRBJ2-7, with 15 bases lining up with TRBD2. Germline CDR1 SQVTM, CDR2 ANQGSEA. This CDR3 has 14 residues. The CDR3 sequence: CSVGLAGGSYGQYF. The CDR3 DNA follows: TGCAGCGTGGGACTAGCGGGAGGATCCTACGGGCAGTACTTC.

The chain combines TRBV11-2 with TRBJ1-1, with D unclear. V was clipped by 5 bases and J by 4 bases, with 14 bases between them. The CDR3 extends over 14 amino acids. Germline V gene data show CDR1 as SGHAT and CDR2 as FQNNGV. CDR3 nucleotides: TGTGCCAGCAGCCCAAGAACAGCGTTCACTGAAGCTTTCTTT. It specifies CASSPRTAFTEAFF.

The chain combines TRBV20-1 with TRBJ1-5; D possibly corresponds to TRBD1 (5 bases). Germline values: CDR1 DFQATT, CDR2 SNEGSKA (reference sequence). This CDR3 has 13 amino acids. The V gene lost 2 bases and the J gene lost 4 bases, with 9 bases spanning the gap. The CDR3 nucleotides are TGCAGTGCTAGATGGGGGGGGAATCAGCCCCAGCATTTT. Protein: CSARWGGNQPQHF.

Ten or more counts support this clonotype. The J gene is TRBJ1-1, the V gene TRBV9; a weak D match, TRBD1 (6 bases). This CDR3 spans 14 amino acids. Germline CDR1 is SGDLS and CDR2 is YYNGEE. Deletions cut 0 bases from V and 6 bases from J, with 12 bases between. CDR3 DNA: TGTGCCAGCAGCGTAGATCGGGGGCGCGCTGAAGCTTTCTTT. Protein product: CASSVDRGRAEAFF.

This clonotype was counted many times. V is TRBV12-3 or TRBV12-4 and J is TRBJ2-4; D not resolved. This CDR3 has 14 amino acids. With 1 base removed from V and 0 bases from J, the gap between germline ends came to 4 bases. For the CDR3, the DNA is TGTGCCAGCAGTTTAGGACTAGCCAAAAACATTCAGTACTTC. It specifies CASSLGLAKNIQYF.

This clonotype was detected ten times or more. V is TRBV6-1 and J is TRBJ2-2, with 7 bases matching TRBD1. Trimming took 5 bases from V and 6 from J; bases not matched to a gene: 6. This CDR3 comprises 14 residues. Germline V lookup: CDR1 MNHNS, CDR2 SASEGT. The CDR3, as DNA: TGTGCCAGCAGTAGCACAGGGGTGTCCGGGGAGCTGTTTTTT. Amino acids: CASSSTGVSGELFF.

Of note for this clonotype: The junction differs from germline at one of its ends, possibly a read error. The V call is TRBV6-5, the J call TRBJ1-1, with D tentatively TRBD1 (6 bases). The length of the CDR3 is 17 residues. CDR1 MNHEY and CDR2 SVGAGI come from the germline V gene. The CDR3 reads CATSWSADRSANTEAFF. The CDR3 DNA sequence: TGTGCCACCAGTTGGTCCGCTGACAGGAGCGCGAACACTGAAGCTTTCTTT.

This chain links TRBV11-3 with TRBJ2-7; D call uncertain. Germline CDR1 and CDR2: SGHNT and YENEEA. CDR3 length equals 15 residues. Trimming pared 6 bases from V and 0 bases from J, leaving 15 bases between. The CDR3 protein is CASRPNSASSYEQYF. As DNA, the CDR3 is TGTGCCAGCAGACCCAACTCGGCCAGCTCCTACGAGCAGTACTTC.

In this sample, this clonotype turned up many times. The chain is built from TRBV6-1 and TRBJ1-5; D remains ambiguous. The germline V and J ends were trimmed by 3 bases and 0 bases, with 15 bases remaining between them. Per germline, CDR1 MNHNS and CDR2 SASEGT. CDR3 size: 17 residues. The CDR3 sequence is CASSDKGRGYSNQPQHF. CDR3 nucleotides: TGTGCCAGCAGTGATAAGGGCCGTGGATATAGCAATCAGCCCCAGCATTTT.

CDR3 in DNA: TGTGCCAGCATCCAGGGGCTCTACCAAGAGACCCAGTACTTC. Its translation is CASIQGLYQETQYF. This chain uses TRBV28 with TRBJ2-5, with D possibly being TRBD1 (6 bases). The CDR3 is 14 amino acids. Germline assignment: CDR1 MDHEN and CDR2 SYDVKM. Trimming stripped 7 bases from V and 0 bases from J, with 12 bases between.

V is TRBV30 and J is TRBJ2-5; TRBD1 agrees at 9 bases. In germline, CDR1 is GTSNPN, CDR2 SVGIG (reference sequence). The CDR3 has 13 amino acids. V trimming: 5 bases; J trimming: 3 bases; junction bases outside the gene matches: 4. The CDR3 region has the DNA TGTGCCTGGGGTACAGGGGGCGAAGAGACCCAGTACTTC. As protein: CAWGTGGEETQYF.

The chain has TRBV27 and TRBJ1-1; D is possibly TRBD1 (6 bases). The CDR3 runs to 13 residues. Trimming took off 3 bases at V and 8 bases at J, with 13 bases between the two ends. CDR1 and CDR2 from the germline V gene are MNHEY and SMNVEV (reference sequence). CDR3 loop: CASSFFGTQEAFF. The CDR3 region has the DNA TGTGCCAGCAGTTTTTTCGGGACACAGGAAGCTTTCTTT.

This clonotype was counted a few times. The rearrangement links TRBV11-2 to TRBJ1-1, with D hard to call. The CDR3 consists of 15 residues. Trimming shortened V by 0 bases and J by 1 base, and 9 bases separated the two germline ends. The germline CDR1 and CDR2 sequences are SGHAT and FQNNGV. In DNA, the CDR3 is TGTGCCAGCAGCTTAGAGGTTTCCCCGAACACTGAAGCTTTCTTT. The encoded protein is CASSLEVSPNTEAFF.

The J gene is TRBJ1-1, the V gene TRBV2; D ambiguous. V was clipped by 8 bases and J by 0 bases, with 10 bases between them. The CDR3 consists of 13 residues. Germline CDR1 and CDR2: SNHLY and FYNNEI. The CDR3 region is CASARDMNTEAFF. The DNA for the CDR3 is TGTGCCAGCGCGCGGGATATGAACACTGAAGCTTTCTTT.

This clonotype appeared many times. The rearrangement joins TRBV7-8 to TRBJ1-2, with unresolved D. The CDR3 is made up of 15 amino acids. V was trimmed by 5 bases and J by 6 bases, leaving 19 bases between them. Germline values: CDR1 SGHVS, CDR2 FQNEAQ. CDR3 nucleotides: TGTGCCAGCAGCAGGATGGCCGCCGAACCAAATGGCTACACCTTC. Protein: CASSRMAAEPNGYTF. Together with reference TRBV7-8 and TRBJ1-2, the CDR3 gives the full variable domain: GAGVSQSPRYKVAKRGQDVALRCDPISGHVSLFWYQQALGQGPEFLTYFQNEAQLDKSGLPSDRFFAERPEGSVSTLKIQRTQQEDSAVYLCASSRMAAEPNGYTFGSGTRLTVV.

This chain joins TRBV6-5 and TRBJ1-6; D remains ambiguous. The V gene's germline CDR1 is MNHEY and CDR2 SVGAGI. This CDR3 region has 16 residues. Trimming stripped 4 bases from V and 8 bases from J, with 18 bases between. The CDR3 DNA sequence: TGTGCCAGCAGTTTTCTCGACTTTGGGGTGTATTCACCCCTCCACTTT. Translated, it gives CASSFLDFGVYSPLHF.

This clonotype was detected once. The chain is built from TRBV6-2 or TRBV6-3 and TRBJ1-2; D not resolved. The CDR3 runs to 15 residues. The germline V and J ends were trimmed by 0 bases and 4 bases, with 12 bases remaining between them. Germline CDR1 and CDR2: MNHEY and SVGEGT. The CDR3 nucleotides are TGTGCCAGCAGTTACTCTGCGGTCTCGATCTATGGCTACACCTTC. Protein: CASSYSAVSIYGYTF.

In its sample, this clonotype was seen many times. CDR3: CSARAGGGSGRVNTEAFF. CDR3 sequence (DNA): TGCAGTGCTAGAGCGGGAGGGGGTTCAGGGCGGGTGAACACTGAAGCTTTCTTT. The rearrangement links TRBV20-1 to TRBJ1-1; D may be TRBD1 (6 bases). The length of the CDR3 is 18 residues. With 1 base removed from V and 0 bases from J, the gap between germline ends came to 21 bases. CDR1 DFQATT and CDR2 SNEGSKA come from the germline V gene (reference sequence).

This clonotype was seen many times. This chain connects TRBV4-2 to TRBJ1-1; no clear D gene. Germline V gene lookup returns CDR1 LGHNA and CDR2 YNFKEQ. CDR3 length equals 14 residues. The V gene lost 4 bases and the J gene lost 0 bases, with 9 bases spanning the gap. The CDR3 loop is CASSPSGLNTEAFF. In DNA, the CDR3 is TGTGCCAGCAGCCCTTCGGGCCTGAACACTGAAGCTTTCTTT.

This clonotype was detected ten times or more. This chain joins TRBV5-1 and TRBJ2-2; D call uncertain. V lost 4 bases, J lost 7 bases, and 11 bases lay in between. In germline, CDR1 is SGHRS, CDR2 YFSETQ. The CDR3 consists of 13 residues. The CDR3 nucleotides are TGCGCCAGCAGCGCGGAAGGTAGCGGGGAGCTGTTTTTT. This codes for CASSAEGSGELFF.

The chain recombines TRBV9 with TRBJ2-5; 7 nucleotides agree with TRBD2. Unmatched junction bases numbered 9, after V lost 0 bases and J lost 1 base. This CDR3 is built from 17 residues. Germline V gene lookup returns CDR1 SGDLS and CDR2 YYNGEE. In DNA form, the CDR3 reads TGTGCCAGCAGCGTAGGGCCCTATTCTAGCGGCCAAGAGACCCAGTACTTC. Encoded protein: CASSVGPYSSGQETQYF.

This clonotype occurred many times. The rearrangement joins TRBV6-2 or TRBV6-3 to TRBJ1-2; no firm D call. Trimming stripped 7 bases from V and 4 bases from J, with 16 bases between. The CDR3 spans 14 residues. Germline CDR1 and CDR2: MNHEY and SVGEGT. The CDR3 loop is CASTDGFSGYGYTF. The CDR3 bases are TGTGCCAGCACGGATGGGTTTAGTGGCTATGGCTACACCTTC.

This clonotype showed up many times. The chain has TRBV6-1 and TRBJ2-7; possibly TRBD1 for D (6 bases). CDR3 length: 13 amino acids. Deletions cut 6 bases from V and 3 bases from J, with 12 bases between. Germline assignment: CDR1 MNHNS and CDR2 SASEGT. CDR3 nucleotides: TGTGCCAGCAGCCCAGACAGGATCTACGAGCAGTACTTC. It yields the protein CASSPDRIYEQYF.

This clonotype was recorded many times. The chain joins TRBV14 to TRBJ2-7; D remains ambiguous. V dropped 1 base and J dropped 0 bases, with 10 bases sitting between them. There are 15 residues in the CDR3. Germline-derived CDR1 and CDR2 are SGHDN and FVKESK. The CDR3 coding sequence is TGTGCCAGCAGCCAAGTTTCGGCCAACTCCTACGAGCAGTACTTC. It specifies CASSQVSANSYEQYF. Variable domain in full (rest from reference TRBV14 and TRBJ2-7): EAGVTQFPSHSVIEKGQTVTLRCDPISGHDNLYWYRRVMGKEIKFLLHFVKESKQDESGMPNNRFLAERTGGTYSTLKVQPAELEDSGVYFCASSQVSANSYEQYFGPGTRLTVT.

This clonotype was counted at least ten times. This sequence joins TRBV20-1 and TRBJ2-7; weak D call: TRBD2 (6 bases). The V end lost 3 bases, the J end lost 2 bases, and 11 bases lay between the germline ends. Germline V lookup: CDR1 DFQATT, CDR2 SNEGSKA (reference sequence). The CDR3 covers 13 residues. The CDR3 is CSASRAGTYEQYF. The DNA for the CDR3 is TGCAGTGCTAGTCGAGCGGGTACCTACGAGCAGTACTTC.

The chain combines TRBV5-1 with TRBJ2-1, with a weak D call TRBD1 (7 bases). From germline, CDR1 is SGHRS and CDR2 YFSETQ. V was shortened by 0 bases and J by 10 bases, with 20 bases between the two germline ends. This CDR3 contains 16 residues. CDR3 amino acids: CASSLVLAGGRGEQFF. The CDR3 DNA follows: TGCGCCAGCAGCTTGGTGTTGGCAGGGGGGCGGGGAGAGCAGTTCTTC.

As concerns this clonotype: A much larger clone differs by one base, so this may be a read error. The chain carries TRBV29-1 and TRBJ1-5, with D maybe TRBD1 (6 bases). CDR1 is SQVTM, CDR2 ANQGSEA, per germline. CDR3 length: 14 residues. V lost 4 bases to trimming and J lost 9 bases, with 19 bases between them. CDR3 loop: CSVVTGREGRPQHF. In DNA form, the CDR3 reads TGCAGCGTTGTGACAGGCCGGGAAGGTCGGCCCCAGCATTTT.